The rows below give T cell receptor beta chains drawn from one sample of a study of vaccination and CD4 T cells after COVID-19. TCRdb fed the PCR reads into MiXCR, producing one record per CDR3 protein. Altogether 15,000 or so distinct CDR3 sequences are present, 57% being singletons, with the ten largest covering about a tenth. No antigens are known for them. Sequences were obtained from CD4+ T cells from blood, cultured in vitro. These receptors originate from a human donor who had recovered from COVID-19. Each CDR3 is given with its conserved first and last residue. A D gene is named only where the DNA matches it firmly. Size values are once, few and many counts, or a class for expanded clones, and some rows have none.

j_gene: TRBJ2-3; d_gene: TRBD2; v_gene: TRBV27; abundance: few; CDR3nt: TGTGCCAGCAGTTCCTTGCGGGGGGGGCCTCGCAGGGATACGCAGTATTTT; CDR3aa: CASSSLRGGPRRDTQYF
j_gene: TRBJ1-2; d_gene: .; v_gene: TRBV5-1; abundance: .; CDR3nt: TGCGCCAGCAGTAGGGACAATGACTATGGCTACACCTTC; CDR3aa: CASSRDNDYGYTF
j_gene: TRBJ1-1; d_gene: .; v_gene: TRBV20-1; abundance: few; CDR3nt: TGCAGTGCTAGAACGACGAACACTGAAGCTTTCTTT; CDR3aa: CSARTTNTEAFF
j_gene: TRBJ1-2; d_gene: TRBD1; v_gene: TRBV6-1; abundance: few; CDR3nt: TGTGCCAGCAGCCCCGGGACAGGGGGGAGCTACACCTTC; CDR3aa: CASSPGTGGSYTF
j_gene: TRBJ2-3; d_gene: TRBD2; v_gene: TRBV24-1; abundance: .; CDR3nt: TGTGCCACCAGTGATCCACGACTAGCGTCAGATACGCAGTATTTT; CDR3aa: CATSDPRLASDTQYF
j_gene: TRBJ1-2; d_gene: .; v_gene: TRBV6-4; abundance: few; CDR3nt: TGTGCCAGCAGTGACGGACACAGGGCCTATGGCTACACCTTC; CDR3aa: CASSDGHRAYGYTF
j_gene: TRBJ2-1; d_gene: .; v_gene: TRBV7-8; abundance: .; CDR3nt: TGTGCCAGCAGCTTGTCTAGCGTCTACAATGAGCAGTTCTTC; CDR3aa: CASSLSSVYNEQFF
j_gene: TRBJ2-5; d_gene: TRBD2; v_gene: TRBV7-2; abundance: .; CDR3nt: TGTGCCAGCACGTGGACTAGCGGGAGAGGTGGAAGAGGAGAGACCCAGTACTTC; CDR3aa: CASTWTSGRGGRGETQYF
j_gene: TRBJ1-2; d_gene: .; v_gene: TRBV27; abundance: .; CDR3nt: TGTGCCAGCAGTTTATCCGGGCCCGCCTATGGCTACACCTTC; CDR3aa: CASSLSGPAYGYTF
j_gene: TRBJ2-7; d_gene: .; v_gene: TRBV27; abundance: .; CDR3nt: TGTGCCAGCAGTTTTTCGGATGGCACCTACGAGCAGTACTTC; CDR3aa: CASSFSDGTYEQYF
j_gene: TRBJ2-3; d_gene: TRBD1; v_gene: TRBV11-2; abundance: .; CDR3nt: TGTGCCAGCAGCCAGGACAGGGGTATCGCAGATACGCAGTATTTT; CDR3aa: CASSQDRGIADTQYF
j_gene: TRBJ1-1; d_gene: .; v_gene: TRBV7-9; abundance: .; CDR3nt: TGTGCCAGCAGCTTTGTAAGCTTT; CDR3aa: CASSFVSF
j_gene: TRBJ2-1; d_gene: .; v_gene: TRBV7-3; abundance: .; CDR3nt: TGTGCCAGCAGCCCATACTCTGAAGGGGGACGCATTGAGCAGTTCTTC; CDR3aa: CASSPYSEGGRIEQFF
j_gene: TRBJ1-1; d_gene: .; v_gene: TRBV15; abundance: few; CDR3nt: TGTGCCACCAGCAGTTATACAGGGATGAACACTGAAGCTTTCTTT; CDR3aa: CATSSYTGMNTEAFF
j_gene: TRBJ2-7; d_gene: TRBD2; v_gene: TRBV28; abundance: few; CDR3nt: TGTGCCAGCAGTTCCACCTGGCTAGCGGGCACCCCTTACTCCTACGAGCAGTACTTC; CDR3aa: CASSSTWLAGTPYSYEQYF
j_gene: TRBJ1-6; d_gene: .; v_gene: TRBV7-9; abundance: .; CDR3nt: TGTGCCAGCAGCTTCGGGCCAGACAATTCACCCCTCCACTTT; CDR3aa: CASSFGPDNSPLHF
j_gene: TRBJ1-3; d_gene: .; v_gene: TRBV11-3; abundance: .; CDR3nt: TGTGCCAGCAGCTTAGGTTTCTCTGGAAACACCATATATTTT; CDR3aa: CASSLGFSGNTIYF
j_gene: TRBJ1-2; d_gene: .; v_gene: TRBV7-9; abundance: .; CDR3nt: TGTGCCAGCAGCTATTCCGGGACGGAGTATGGCTACACCTTC; CDR3aa: CASSYSGTEYGYTF
j_gene: TRBJ2-6; d_gene: .; v_gene: TRBV30; abundance: .; CDR3nt: TGTGCCTGGAGTGTTACAGGGTCCCACTCTGGGGCCAACGTCCTGACTTTC; CDR3aa: CAWSVTGSHSGANVLTF
j_gene: TRBJ1-6; d_gene: .; v_gene: TRBV7-6; abundance: .; CDR3nt: TGTGCCAGCAGCTGGGCCGATAATTCACCCCTCCACTTT; CDR3aa: CASSWADNSPLHF
j_gene: TRBJ2-7; d_gene: TRBD1; v_gene: TRBV7-2; abundance: .; CDR3nt: TGTGCCAGCAGCCCGATGGACAGGGGCCCCTACGAGCAGTACTTC; CDR3aa: CASSPMDRGPYEQYF
j_gene: TRBJ2-7; d_gene: .; v_gene: TRBV10-1; abundance: .; CDR3nt: TGCGCCAGCAGAACTGGTGGGCCCCACTCCTACGAGCAGTACTTC; CDR3aa: CASRTGGPHSYEQYF
j_gene: TRBJ1-5; d_gene: .; v_gene: TRBV20-1; abundance: once; CDR3nt: TGCAGTCCGCGCGGCAGTGGGGACACTAGCAATCAGCCCCAGCATTTT; CDR3aa: CSPRGSGDTSNQPQHF
j_gene: TRBJ2-2; d_gene: TRBD2; v_gene: TRBV30; abundance: .; CDR3nt: TGTGCCTCTCCTAGCGGGAGCCTGACCGGGGAGCTGTTTTTT; CDR3aa: CASPSGSLTGELFF
j_gene: TRBJ1-2; d_gene: .; v_gene: TRBV28; abundance: once; CDR3nt: TGTGCCAGCAGGCTCAGGGGTTTAGACTATGGCTACACCTTC; CDR3aa: CASRLRGLDYGYTF
j_gene: TRBJ2-1; d_gene: .; v_gene: TRBV19; abundance: .; CDR3nt: TGTGCCAGTAGTATGCAGTACAATGAGCAGTTCTTC; CDR3aa: CASSMQYNEQFF
j_gene: TRBJ1-4; d_gene: .; v_gene: TRBV6-1; abundance: .; CDR3nt: TGTGCCACACGGAATGGCGGGAGTGAAAAACTGTTTTTT; CDR3aa: CATRNGGSEKLFF
j_gene: TRBJ2-3; d_gene: .; v_gene: TRBV7-2; abundance: .; CDR3nt: TGTGCCAGCAGCTTGCAACTCGAGGATACGCAGTATTTT; CDR3aa: CASSLQLEDTQYF
j_gene: TRBJ2-3; d_gene: .; v_gene: TRBV20-1; abundance: .; CDR3nt: TGCAGTGCGTTCGACGACGGAACCTTCACAGATACGCAGTATTTT; CDR3aa: CSAFDDGTFTDTQYF
j_gene: TRBJ2-2; d_gene: TRBD2; v_gene: TRBV6-2/TRBV6-3; abundance: .; CDR3nt: TGTGCCAGCACTCTGGGACTAGCGGACACCGGGGAGCTGTTTTTT; CDR3aa: CASTLGLADTGELFF
j_gene: TRBJ1-5; d_gene: .; v_gene: TRBV12-3/TRBV12-4; abundance: few; CDR3nt: TGTGCCAGCAGTTTGGGGCCGGGGAATCAGCCCCAGCATTTT; CDR3aa: CASSLGPGNQPQHF